One T cell receptor beta chain is described in this entry. Its antigen is unknown. Produced via immunoSEQ multiplex PCR; TCRdb's table is partial and in-frame only. The sample yields more than 95,000 clones, 85% to 95% seen once. The data are from a study of T cell responses to AZD1222 COVID-19 vaccine. Study-wide findings and caveats: Spike-specific TCR breadth and depth went up after people got two AZD1222 doses. Donor demographics were predominantly white British with a female majority; clonal diversity may be underestimated.

Germline V lookup: CDR1 SNHLY, CDR2 FYNNEI. This CDR3 has 14 amino acids. V lost 8 bases to trimming and J lost 4 bases; unmatched junction nucleotides: 10. The receptor comes from an adult in good health. The chain employs TRBV2 and TRBJ1-2; 7 nucleotides align to TRBD1. Material: peripheral blood, obtained on day 0 of AZD1222 vaccination. The CDR3 DNA reads as TGTGCCAGCTACGCAGGGGGGAGCACCTATGGCTACACCTTC. Translation: CASYAGGSTYGYTF.